This T cell receptor beta chain originates from a study of high-grade serous ovarian cancer treatment subgroups. Study as a whole: On average, more than 14,000 reads and about 6,800 unique TCR beta rearrangements were obtained per sample.

Clones were sequenced by immunoSEQ multiplex PCR, and TCRdb holds only the in-frame ones, with some missing. The sample lists roughly 4,000 clones; 77% were seen once. Broader study findings: Bulk tumor TCR sequencing gave no spatial information. Repertoire analysis covered CDR3 alone, not CDR1 or CDR2. Different patients shared almost no repertoire; same-patient tumors shared about 0.11 to 0.85.

About this clone: Its antigen is not identified.

The tumor samples were collected prior to definitive surgery or chemotherapy. This clonotype was sampled from a human donor with high-grade serous ovarian cancer. What was sequenced was tumor tissue.

The CDR3 DNA sequence: TGTGCCAGCAGCTCTCTTTTAACCGTCCACGAGCAGTACTTC. Amino acid sequence: CASSSLLTVHEQYF. The gene calls are TRBV6-1 and TRBJ2-7; the D is unclear. The CDR3 loop spans 14 amino acids. V dropped 6 bases and J dropped 5 bases, with 17 bases sitting between them. From germline, CDR1 is MNHNS and CDR2 SASEGT.